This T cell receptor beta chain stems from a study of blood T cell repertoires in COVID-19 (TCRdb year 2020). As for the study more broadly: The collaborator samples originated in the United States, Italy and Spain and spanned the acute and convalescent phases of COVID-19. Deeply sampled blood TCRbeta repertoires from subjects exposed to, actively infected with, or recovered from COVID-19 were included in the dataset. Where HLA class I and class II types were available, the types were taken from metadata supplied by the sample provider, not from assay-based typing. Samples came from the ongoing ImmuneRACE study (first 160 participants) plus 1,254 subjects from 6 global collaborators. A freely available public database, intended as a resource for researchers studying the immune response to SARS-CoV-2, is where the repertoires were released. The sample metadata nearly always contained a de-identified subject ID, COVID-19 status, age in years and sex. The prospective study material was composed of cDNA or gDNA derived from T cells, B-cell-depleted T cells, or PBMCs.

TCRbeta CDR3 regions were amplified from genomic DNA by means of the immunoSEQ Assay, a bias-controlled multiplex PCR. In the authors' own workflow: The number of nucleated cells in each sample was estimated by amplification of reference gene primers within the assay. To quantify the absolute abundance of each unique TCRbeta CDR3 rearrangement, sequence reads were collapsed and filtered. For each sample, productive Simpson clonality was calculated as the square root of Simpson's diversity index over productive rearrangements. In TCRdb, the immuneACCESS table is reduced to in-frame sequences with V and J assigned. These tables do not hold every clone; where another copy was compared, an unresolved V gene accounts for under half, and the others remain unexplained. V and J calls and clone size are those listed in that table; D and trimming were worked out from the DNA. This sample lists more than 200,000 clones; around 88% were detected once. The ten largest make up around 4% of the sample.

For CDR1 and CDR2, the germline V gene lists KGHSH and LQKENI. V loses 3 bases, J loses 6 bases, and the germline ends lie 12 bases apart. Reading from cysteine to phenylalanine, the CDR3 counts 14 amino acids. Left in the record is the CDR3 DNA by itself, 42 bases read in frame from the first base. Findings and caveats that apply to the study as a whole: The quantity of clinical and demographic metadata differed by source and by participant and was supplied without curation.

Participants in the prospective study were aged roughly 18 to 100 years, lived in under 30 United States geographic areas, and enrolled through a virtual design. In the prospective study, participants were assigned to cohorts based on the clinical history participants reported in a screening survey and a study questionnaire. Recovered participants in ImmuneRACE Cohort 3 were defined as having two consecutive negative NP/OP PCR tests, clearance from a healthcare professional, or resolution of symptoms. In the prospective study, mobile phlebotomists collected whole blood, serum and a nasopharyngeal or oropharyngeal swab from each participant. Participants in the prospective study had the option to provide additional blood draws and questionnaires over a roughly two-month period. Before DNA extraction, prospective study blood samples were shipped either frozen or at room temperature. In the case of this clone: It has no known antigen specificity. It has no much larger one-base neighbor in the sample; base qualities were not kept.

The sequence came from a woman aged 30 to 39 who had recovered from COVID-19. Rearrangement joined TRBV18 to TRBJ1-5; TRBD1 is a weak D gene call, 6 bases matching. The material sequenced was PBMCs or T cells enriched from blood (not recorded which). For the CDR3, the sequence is CASSPRRTAQPQHF. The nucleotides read TGTGCCAGCTCACCTCGGCGGACAGCTCAGCCCCAGCATTTT.